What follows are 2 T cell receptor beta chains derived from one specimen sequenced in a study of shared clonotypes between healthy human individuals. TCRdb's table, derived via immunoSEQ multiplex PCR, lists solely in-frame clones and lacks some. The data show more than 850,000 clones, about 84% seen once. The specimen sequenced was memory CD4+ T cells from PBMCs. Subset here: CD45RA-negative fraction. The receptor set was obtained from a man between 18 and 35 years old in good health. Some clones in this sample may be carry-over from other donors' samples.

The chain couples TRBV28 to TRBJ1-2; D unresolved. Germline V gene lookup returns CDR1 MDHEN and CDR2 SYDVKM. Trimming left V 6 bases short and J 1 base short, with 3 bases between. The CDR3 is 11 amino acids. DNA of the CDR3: TGTGCCAGCAGGTATAACTATGGCTACACCTTC. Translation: CASRYNYGYTF.

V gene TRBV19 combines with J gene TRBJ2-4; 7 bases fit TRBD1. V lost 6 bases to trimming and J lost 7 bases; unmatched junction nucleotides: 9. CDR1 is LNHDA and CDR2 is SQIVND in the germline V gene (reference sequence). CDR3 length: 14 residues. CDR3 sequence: CASSPRQGSNIQYF. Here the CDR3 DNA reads TGTGCCAGTAGCCCGAGACAGGGAAGTAACATTCAGTACTTC.